Described below is a single T cell receptor (beta chain) sequence and its context. Its cognate antigen is unknown. Trimming left V 4 bases short and J 5 bases short, with 9 bases between. CDR1 and CDR2 (germline): SGHTS, YDEGEE. The CDR3 runs to 12 residues. This sample is part of a study of cytomegalovirus exposure and HLA in healthy donors. Background on the study: The same platform as the approximately 670 first-cohort repertoires was used for the 110 or so validation repertoires, a later analysis reported. Study results and limitations: Within the 120 or so validation repertoires, first-cohort TCR clusters tended to co-occur, according to a later analysis. Associated with cytomegalovirus, according to the listing, were 170 or so TCR beta chains.

The repertoire was sequenced with immunoSEQ multiplex PCR; TCRdb's copy has only in-frame clones and lacks some. Of around 150,000 clones in the sample, 70% to 90% were seen once. Separate from the approximately 670-subject first cohort was the approximately 120-subject validation cohort, to which the donors belonged. The clonotype comes from a man in his thirties or forties in good health and CMV-seropositive. The V gene is TRBV5-8, the J gene TRBJ1-2, with D uncertain. Input material: PBMCs. The CDR3 region is CASSGGPYGYTF. The CDR3, as DNA: TGTGCCAGCAGCGGAGGACCGTATGGCTACACCTTC.